This is a list of T cell receptor beta chains from one sample in a study of T cells in Graves' hyperthyroidism and ophthalmopathy. TCRdb redid the calling of the multiplex PCR reads with MiXCR, one entry per CDR3 protein. Of under 700,000 distinct CDR3 sequences in the sample, about 43% were seen once. The sample comprised peripheral blood or thyroid tissue (not recorded which). These receptor sequences come from a young woman with Graves' hyperthyroidism. Both conserved end residues are part of each CDR3. The order of the fields is V gene, clone size, D gene, J gene, CDR3 protein, CDR3 DNA. A D gene is named only where the DNA matches it firmly. A clone size is listed for some rows: how often the clone was seen (once, few, many), or a class if it is expanded.

v_gene: TRBV7-2; abundance: -; d_gene: -; j_gene: TRBJ2-5; CDR3aa: CASSLTAGARETQYF; CDR3nt: TGTGCCAGCAGCCTAACCGCGGGGGCTAGGGAGACCCAGTACTTC
v_gene: TRBV7-9; abundance: -; d_gene: -; j_gene: TRBJ1-4; CDR3aa: CASSARQEKLFF; CDR3nt: TGTGCCAGCAGCGCCCGACAAGAAAAACTGTTTTTT
v_gene: TRBV7-2; abundance: -; d_gene: -; j_gene: TRBJ2-3; CDR3aa: CASSLARGSDTQYF; CDR3nt: TGTGCCAGCAGCTTAGCGAGGGGGTCAGATACGCAGTATTTT
v_gene: TRBV7-2; abundance: -; d_gene: -; j_gene: TRBJ2-1; CDR3aa: CASSWTEFNEQFF; CDR3nt: TGTGCCAGCAGTTGGACCGAGTTCAATGAGCAGTTCTTC
v_gene: TRBV10-3; abundance: -; d_gene: -; j_gene: TRBJ2-5; CDR3aa: CAISEGVETQYF; CDR3nt: TGTGCCATCAGTGAGGGGGTAGAGACCCAGTACTTC
v_gene: TRBV7-8; abundance: many; d_gene: -; j_gene: TRBJ2-7; CDR3aa: CASSPPARLDEQYF; CDR3nt: TGTGCCAGCAGCCCACCCGCGAGGCTCGACGAGCAGTACTTC
v_gene: TRBV7-2; abundance: few; d_gene: -; j_gene: TRBJ1-5; CDR3aa: CASSLGGQGRNQPQHF; CDR3nt: TGTGCCAGCAGCTTAGGGGGCCAGGGTAGGAATCAGCCCCAGCATTTT
v_gene: TRBV24-1; abundance: many; d_gene: TRBD2; j_gene: TRBJ2-5; CDR3aa: CATSDPGLAGVKTQYF; CDR3nt: TGTGCCACCAGTGACCCTGGACTAGCGGGAGTTAAGACCCAGTACTTC
v_gene: TRBV2; abundance: many; d_gene: -; j_gene: TRBJ2-7; CDR3aa: CASSSTLSYEQYF; CDR3nt: TGTGCCAGCAGCTCCACGCTCTCCTACGAGCAGTACTTC
v_gene: TRBV7-6; abundance: -; d_gene: TRBD1; j_gene: TRBJ1-5; CDR3aa: CASSPTPGGEDSNQPQHF; CDR3nt: TGTGCCAGCAGCCCTACACCAGGGGGCGAGGATAGCAATCAGCCCCAGCATTTT
v_gene: TRBV12-3/TRBV12-4; abundance: -; d_gene: TRBD1; j_gene: TRBJ1-6; CDR3aa: CASTRQGIGPPLHF; CDR3nt: TGTGCCAGCACCCGACAGGGGATCGGTCCACCCCTCCACTTT
v_gene: TRBV6-5; abundance: -; d_gene: -; j_gene: TRBJ2-7; CDR3aa: CAISSSGYEQYF; CDR3nt: TGTGCCATCAGTTCCTCGGGGTATGAGCAGTACTTC
v_gene: TRBV24-1; abundance: -; d_gene: TRBD1; j_gene: TRBJ2-5; CDR3aa: CATSDSDRGGETQYF; CDR3nt: TGTGCCACCAGTGATTCCGACAGGGGAGGAGAGACCCAGTACTTC
v_gene: TRBV29-1; abundance: many; d_gene: -; j_gene: TRBJ1-5; CDR3aa: CSFRDTLNQPQHF; CDR3nt: TGCAGCTTCCGGGACACCTTAAATCAGCCCCAGCATTTT
v_gene: TRBV14; abundance: many; d_gene: -; j_gene: TRBJ1-4; CDR3aa: CASSPTSGEKLFF; CDR3nt: TGTGCCAGCAGCCCCACATCCGGGGAAAAACTGTTTTTT
v_gene: TRBV20-1; abundance: -; d_gene: -; j_gene: TRBJ1-5; CDR3aa: CSARGGQLSNQPQHF; CDR3nt: TGCAGTGCTAGAGGCGGGCAGCTTAGCAATCAGCCCCAGCATTTT
v_gene: TRBV7-2; abundance: -; d_gene: TRBD1; j_gene: TRBJ2-4; CDR3aa: CASSWTGLKQYF; CDR3nt: TGTGCCAGCAGCTGGACAGGGTTGAAACAGTACTTC
v_gene: TRBV19; abundance: few; d_gene: -; j_gene: TRBJ1-4; CDR3aa: CASSIVGNEKLFF; CDR3nt: TGTGCCAGTAGTATTGTGGGTAATGAAAAACTGTTTTTT
v_gene: TRBV12-3/TRBV12-4; abundance: -; d_gene: -; j_gene: TRBJ2-7; CDR3aa: CASSPGTGGGYEQYF; CDR3nt: TGTGCCAGTAGTCCCGGGACAGGCGGGGGTTACGAGCAGTACTTC
v_gene: TRBV18; abundance: -; d_gene: TRBD1; j_gene: TRBJ1-2; CDR3aa: CASYEQGPEYGYTF; CDR3nt: TGTGCCAGCTACGAACAGGGGCCGGAATATGGCTACACCTTC
v_gene: TRBV25-1; abundance: many; d_gene: TRBD1; j_gene: TRBJ1-6; CDR3aa: CASRKDRDNSPLHF; CDR3nt: TGTGCCAGCAGGAAAGACAGGGATAATTCACCCCTCCACTTT
v_gene: TRBV2; abundance: few; d_gene: -; j_gene: TRBJ1-3; CDR3aa: CASSTAGNTIYF; CDR3nt: TGTGCCAGCAGTACGGCTGGAAACACCATATATTTT
v_gene: TRBV2; abundance: -; d_gene: -; j_gene: TRBJ2-2; CDR3aa: CASSRRTAGTGELFF; CDR3nt: TGTGCCAGCAGTCGAAGGACAGCCGGCACCGGGGAGCTGTTTTTT
v_gene: TRBV7-9; abundance: -; d_gene: -; j_gene: TRBJ1-1; CDR3aa: CASSLGTVGDTEAFF; CDR3nt: TGTGCCAGCAGCTTAGGGACAGTTGGGGACACTGAAGCTTTCTTT
v_gene: TRBV19; abundance: many; d_gene: -; j_gene: TRBJ1-5; CDR3aa: CASSGLPGSNQPQHF; CDR3nt: TGTGCCAGTAGCGGACTTCCAGGGAGCAATCAGCCCCAGCATTTT
v_gene: TRBV14; abundance: -; d_gene: TRBD2; j_gene: TRBJ2-1; CDR3aa: CASSQDETSVNEQFF; CDR3nt: TGTGCCAGCAGCCAAGATGAGACTAGCGTCAATGAGCAGTTCTTC
v_gene: TRBV7-2; abundance: few; d_gene: TRBD1; j_gene: TRBJ1-3; CDR3aa: CASSLSTGPGNTIYF; CDR3nt: TGTGCCAGCAGCTTATCGACAGGGCCAGGAAACACCATATATTTT
v_gene: TRBV10-3; abundance: many; d_gene: -; j_gene: TRBJ1-5; CDR3aa: CAISESQGDSNQPQHF; CDR3nt: TGTGCCATCAGTGAATCACAGGGCGATAGCAATCAGCCCCAGCATTTT
v_gene: TRBV15; abundance: many; d_gene: -; j_gene: TRBJ2-5; CDR3aa: CATSSWDIKGMTQYF; CDR3nt: TGTGCCACCAGCAGTTGGGACATAAAGGGTATGACCCAGTACTTC
v_gene: TRBV19; abundance: few; d_gene: -; j_gene: TRBJ1-1; CDR3aa: CASIGFFMDTEAFF; CDR3nt: TGTGCCAGTATTGGGTTCTTCATGGACACTGAAGCTTTCTTT
v_gene: TRBV25-1; abundance: once; d_gene: -; j_gene: TRBJ2-5; CDR3aa: CARWGPETQYF; CDR3nt: TGTGCCAGGTGGGGCCCAGAGACCCAGTACTTC
v_gene: TRBV24-1; abundance: -; d_gene: TRBD2; j_gene: TRBJ2-5; CDR3aa: CATSDSSGRPSQETQYF; CDR3nt: TGTGCCACCAGTGACTCCAGCGGGAGGCCCTCCCAAGAGACCCAGTACTTC
v_gene: TRBV19; abundance: -; d_gene: -; j_gene: TRBJ1-5; CDR3aa: CASSKRTREEPQHF; CDR3nt: TGTGCCAGTAGTAAAAGGACACGAGAGGAGCCCCAGCATTTT
v_gene: TRBV11-2; abundance: -; d_gene: -; j_gene: TRBJ2-7; CDR3aa: CASSDTRVKGYEQYF; CDR3nt: TGTGCCAGCAGCGACACCAGGGTTAAAGGCTACGAGCAGTACTTC
v_gene: TRBV9; abundance: -; d_gene: -; j_gene: TRBJ1-5; CDR3aa: CASSEGQAQPQHF; CDR3nt: TGTGCCAGCAGCGAGGGGCAGGCTCAGCCCCAGCATTTT
v_gene: TRBV29-1; abundance: many; d_gene: -; j_gene: TRBJ2-7; CDR3aa: CSVLPLGVTSYEQYF; CDR3nt: TGCAGCGTCCTTCCCTTGGGGGTCACATCCTACGAGCAGTACTTC
v_gene: TRBV2; abundance: many; d_gene: -; j_gene: TRBJ1-1; CDR3aa: CASPAMNTEAFF; CDR3nt: TGTGCCAGCCCCGCTATGAACACTGAAGCTTTCTTT
v_gene: TRBV2; abundance: many; d_gene: -; j_gene: TRBJ2-7; CDR3aa: CASGDGYREQYF; CDR3nt: TGTGCCAGCGGAGACGGGTACCGGGAGCAGTACTTC
v_gene: TRBV12-3/TRBV12-4; abundance: few; d_gene: -; j_gene: TRBJ1-1; CDR3aa: CASKHDTNTEAFF; CDR3nt: TGTGCCAGCAAACACGACACGAACACTGAAGCTTTCTTT
v_gene: TRBV21-1; abundance: once; d_gene: -; j_gene: TRBJ1-5; CDR3aa: CASSSGQGARGNQPQHF; CDR3nt: TGTGCCAGCAGCAGCGGACAGGGGGCGAGAGGCAATCAGCCCCAGCATTTT
v_gene: TRBV2; abundance: -; d_gene: TRBD1; j_gene: TRBJ2-7; CDR3aa: CASSHPGTGVYEQYF; CDR3nt: TGTGCCAGCAGCCACCCCGGGACAGGTGTATACGAGCAGTACTTC
v_gene: TRBV24-1; abundance: -; d_gene: -; j_gene: TRBJ2-7; CDR3aa: CATSDLGSNEQYF; CDR3nt: TGTGCCACCAGTGATTTGGGTTCTAATGAGCAGTACTTC
v_gene: TRBV7-8; abundance: -; d_gene: -; j_gene: TRBJ1-1; CDR3aa: CASSVIGNTEAFF; CDR3nt: TGTGCCAGCAGCGTAATTGGGAACACTGAAGCTTTCTTT
v_gene: TRBV19; abundance: few; d_gene: -; j_gene: TRBJ2-7; CDR3aa: CASSIGIGPYEQYF; CDR3nt: TGTGCCAGTAGTATCGGGATAGGCCCTTACGAGCAGTACTTC
v_gene: TRBV7-8; abundance: once; d_gene: TRBD2; j_gene: TRBJ2-7; CDR3aa: CASSQTSGPLYEQYF; CDR3nt: TGTGCCAGCAGCCAGACTAGCGGACCACTCTACGAGCAGTACTTC
v_gene: TRBV2; abundance: -; d_gene: -; j_gene: TRBJ1-6; CDR3aa: CASSYSGRMYNSPLHF; CDR3nt: TGTGCCAGCAGTTACTCGGGACGCATGTATAATTCACCCCTCCACTTT
v_gene: TRBV24-1; abundance: many; d_gene: TRBD2; j_gene: TRBJ2-5; CDR3aa: CATSELGLAGGETQYF; CDR3nt: TGTGCCACCAGTGAACTGGGACTAGCGGGGGGGGAGACCCAGTACTTC
v_gene: TRBV7-9; abundance: -; d_gene: -; j_gene: TRBJ2-7; CDR3aa: CASSLVSGEQYF; CDR3nt: TGTGCCAGCAGCTTAGTGTCTGGGGAGCAGTACTTC
v_gene: TRBV10-1; abundance: -; d_gene: -; j_gene: TRBJ1-2; CDR3aa: CASVTETYGYTF; CDR3nt: TGCGCCAGCGTGACAGAGACCTATGGCTACACCTTC
v_gene: TRBV25-1; abundance: -; d_gene: -; j_gene: TRBJ2-7; CDR3aa: CASSHPVEGADYEQYF; CDR3nt: TGCGCCAGCAGCCACCCCGTGGAGGGGGCTGACTACGAGCAGTACTTC
v_gene: TRBV9; abundance: -; d_gene: TRBD2; j_gene: TRBJ2-2; CDR3aa: CASSVGRWRLAGGIGELFF; CDR3nt: TGTGCCAGCAGCGTAGGTAGATGGAGACTAGCGGGAGGCATCGGGGAGCTGTTTTTT
v_gene: TRBV29-1; abundance: -; d_gene: -; j_gene: TRBJ1-2; CDR3aa: CSVGEGGYGYTF; CDR3nt: TGCAGCGTTGGGGAAGGAGGGTATGGCTACACCTTC
v_gene: TRBV7-3; abundance: many; d_gene: -; j_gene: TRBJ2-5; CDR3aa: CASSLTGVASETQYF; CDR3nt: TGTGCCAGCAGCTTGACTGGGGTGGCGAGCGAGACCCAGTACTTC
v_gene: TRBV24-1; abundance: few; d_gene: -; j_gene: TRBJ2-2; CDR3aa: CATSDSLALNTGELFF; CDR3nt: TGTGCCACCAGTGATAGCCTAGCACTGAACACCGGGGAGCTGTTTTTT
v_gene: TRBV7-2; abundance: many; d_gene: TRBD2; j_gene: TRBJ2-5; CDR3aa: CASSTSGWETQYF; CDR3nt: TGTGCCAGCAGCACTAGCGGATGGGAGACCCAGTACTTC